The T cell receptor beta chain described here comes from a study of shared clonotypes between healthy human individuals. As for the study in general: Each donor's CD4 naive and CD4 memory cells filled three plates apiece, CD8 naive two, and CD8 memory one.

Caucasian adults living in Nashville, Tennessee, provided all samples. The table lists this clone with a count of one. Its matching antigen is unknown. Study-level findings and limits: Clonotypes not shared had lower generation probabilities than those common to all four donors.

The authors loaded roughly 200 ng DNA, 30,000 to 35,000 T cell genomes, into sorted-subset replicate PCRs. This table comes from immunoSEQ multiplex PCR, and its TCRdb copy is limited to in-frame clones, with some not included. The sample consists of about 300,000 clones, roughly 70% of them appearing once. The CDR3 contains 16 residues. Germline lookup yields CDR1 SEHNR and CDR2 FQNEAQ (reference sequence). The junction had 10 bases not matched to a gene; V was cut back by 5 bases and J by 4 bases. Sample: memory CD4+ T cells sorted from blood. Described subset: CD45RA-negative fraction. This TCR derives from a man aged 25-40 years in good health. The chain has TRBV7-9 and TRBJ2-3, with 9 bases that match TRBD2. The CDR3 coding sequence is TGTGCCAGCAGCAGAGTAGCGGGAGAATTCCCAGATACGCAGTATTTT. Protein: CASSRVAGEFPDTQYF.